This T cell receptor (beta chain) emerged from a study of T cell responses to AZD1222 COVID-19 vaccine. Here immunoSEQ multiplex PCR was the method, and the copy in TCRdb shows in-frame clones only, minus some. The sample has roughly 80,000 clones, just over 90% seen once. With 4 bases clipped from V and 4 bases from J, the junction kept 5 bases outside the gene matches. The CDR3 extends over 14 amino acids. The germline CDR1 and CDR2 sequences are SGHRS and YFSETQ. Whole-study findings and limits: Mostly white British, mostly female donors; authors suggested clonal diversity may be underestimated. Baseline testing showed seropositivity in only six AZD1222 recipients.

Concerning this clone: Its target is unknown.

The sequence came from an adult who received the AZD1222 COVID-19 vaccine. This sample comprised peripheral blood, obtained 28 days after the second AZD1222 dose. The J gene is TRBJ1-2, the V gene TRBV5-1; 9 positions agree with TRBD1. In DNA form, the CDR3 reads TGCGCCAGCAGCCCACTGGGACAGGGCTATGGCTACACCTTC. The encoded protein is CASSPLGQGYGYTF.